This T cell receptor (beta chain) was captured in a study of blood T cell repertoires in COVID-19. Across the study: Sources were T cells, B-cell-depleted T cells, or PBMCs; the material itself was cDNA or gDNA.

V dropped 4 bases and J dropped 7; count of bases not matched to a gene: 8. Germline V gene sequence: CDR1 SGHDT, CDR2 YYEEEE. CDR3 length: 14 amino acids. In its sample, this clone was seen a few times. Using immunoSEQ multiplex PCR, the repertoire was profiled, and TCRdb retains in-frame clones only, with some absent. The repertoire holds fewer than 250,000 clones, with nearly 85% as singletons. The rearrangement uses TRBV5-6 and TRBJ1-2, with 9 bases matching TRBD1. This receptor was obtained from a human donor in a cohort sampled during active COVID-19. Sequenced input: peripheral blood. The CDR3 DNA follows: TGTGCCAGCAGCCCTTGGGACAGGGTAGCTGGCTACACCTTC. Translating it yields CASSPWDRVAGYTF.